This T cell receptor (beta chain) is drawn from a study of blood T cell repertoires in COVID-19. Measured with immunoSEQ multiplex PCR; TCRdb has only the in-frame clones, and not every one. This sample carries 150,000 to 200,000 clones, roughly three quarters of them seen once, and the ten largest clones take roughly 17%. This clone showed up just a few times. V lost 5 bases, J lost 7 bases, and 21 bases lay in between. This CDR3 region has 17 residues. CDR1 and CDR2 from the germline V gene are LNHNV and YYDKDF (reference sequence). The chain has TRBV15 and TRBJ1-6; D is possibly TRBD1 (6 bases). The source of this sequence is a man between 60 and 75 years old with active or convalescent COVID-19. Sequenced material: peripheral blood. Here the CDR3 reads CATSRGVQGISNSPLHF. The DNA of the CDR3 is TGTGCCACCAGCCGGGGGGTTCAGGGGATAAGCAATTCACCCCTCCACTTT.